These 9 T cell receptor beta chains were sequenced from one sample in a study of CXCR3-negative and CXCR3-positive naive CD8 T cells. Study observations and caveats: CXCR3-positive naive cells carried more hydrophobic TRB CDR3s than CXCR3-negative ones.

cDNA libraries for TRB were generated by 5' RACE incorporating UMI labels. No DNA is given; TCRdb re-called the 5' RACE reads and lists each CDR3 protein once. This table lists about 70,000 distinct CDR3 sequences. These receptors have no known antigen. What was sequenced was naive CXCR3+ CD8+ T cells from blood. Subset meaning: CD45RO-CCR7+CD27+CD95- naive CD8+ T cells expressing CXCR3 (TNR3+). The source of these receptors is a human donor in good health. Some clones in this sample may be carry-over from other donors' samples.

This rearrangement joins TRBV29-1 to TRBJ2-7. This CDR3 region has 11 residues. The germline CDR1 and CDR2 sequences are SQVTM and ANQGSEA. The CDR3 loop reads CSAQGNYEQYF.

The chain joins TRBV12-3 or TRBV12-4 to TRBJ2-7. The CDR3 has 12 amino acids. The CDR3 loop is CASSPTFYEQYF.

This sequence joins TRBV6-2 or TRBV6-3 and TRBJ1-2. The germline CDR1 and CDR2 sequences are MNHEY and SVGEGT. This CDR3 is built from 14 residues. The CDR3 loop reads CASSSLDIAYGYTF.

This chain uses TRBV4-3 with TRBJ2-7; TCRdb returns TRBD1, unconfirmable since there is no DNA. CDR1 LGHNA and CDR2 YSLEER come from the germline V gene. The length of the CDR3 is 16 residues. The CDR3 reads CASSQDRGAGVYEQYF.

The chain recombines TRBV12-3 or TRBV12-4 with TRBJ2-5; TCRdb selects TRBD1, and the lack of DNA leaves this call unchecked. The CDR3 totals 13 residues. CDR3 protein: CASSPTGQETQYF.

The chain employs TRBV6-2 or TRBV6-3 and TRBJ2-7; as DNA is missing, the TRBD2 call by TCRdb cannot be tested. The CDR3 totals 13 residues. Germline V lookup: CDR1 MNHEY, CDR2 SVGEGT. CDR3 sequence: CASNLDEGGEQYF.

The genes are TRBV12-3 or TRBV12-4 and TRBJ2-5; TCRdb's D call of TRBD2 is untestable without DNA. The CDR3 consists of 16 residues. CDR3: CASSFFGGASSETQYF.

V is TRBV18 and J is TRBJ1-1; TCRdb's assignment of TRBD1 cannot be checked, as there is no DNA. CDR3 size: 13 residues. Germline CDR1 is KGHSH and CDR2 is LQKENI. CDR3 protein: CASSPIGGTEAFF.

The J gene is TRBJ2-1, the V gene TRBV5-6; TCRdb lists TRBD1, though no DNA is available to test this call. CDR1 and CDR2 (germline): SGHDT, YYEEEE. This CDR3 is 12 amino acids long. The CDR3 sequence is CASSSSWDEQFF.